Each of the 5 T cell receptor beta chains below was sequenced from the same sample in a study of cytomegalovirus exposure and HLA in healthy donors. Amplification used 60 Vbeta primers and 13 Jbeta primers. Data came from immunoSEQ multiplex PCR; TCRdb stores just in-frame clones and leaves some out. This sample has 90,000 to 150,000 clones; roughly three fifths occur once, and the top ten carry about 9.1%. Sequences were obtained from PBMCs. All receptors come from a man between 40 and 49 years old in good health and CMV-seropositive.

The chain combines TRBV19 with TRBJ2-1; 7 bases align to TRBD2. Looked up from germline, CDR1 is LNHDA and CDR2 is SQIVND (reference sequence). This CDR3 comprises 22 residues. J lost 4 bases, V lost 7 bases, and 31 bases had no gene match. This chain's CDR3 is CASTDPTSLPRTRRGLYNEQFF. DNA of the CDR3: TGTGCCAGTACCGACCCCACAAGTTTACCTCGGACTAGGAGAGGACTTTACAATGAGCAGTTCTTC. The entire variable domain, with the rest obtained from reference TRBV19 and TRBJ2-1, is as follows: DGGITQSPKYLFRKEGQNVTLSCEQNLNHDAMYWYRQDPGQGLRLIYYSQIVNDFQKGDIAEGYSVSREKKESFPLTVTSAQKNPTAFYLCASTDPTSLPRTRRGLYNEQFFGPGTRLTVL.

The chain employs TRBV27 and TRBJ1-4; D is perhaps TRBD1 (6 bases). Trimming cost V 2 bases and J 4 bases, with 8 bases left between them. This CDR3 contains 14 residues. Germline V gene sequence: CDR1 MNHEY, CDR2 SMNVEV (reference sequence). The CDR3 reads CASSLVRGNEKLFF. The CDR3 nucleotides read TGTGCCAGCAGTTTAGTCAGGGGTAATGAAAAACTGTTTTTT.

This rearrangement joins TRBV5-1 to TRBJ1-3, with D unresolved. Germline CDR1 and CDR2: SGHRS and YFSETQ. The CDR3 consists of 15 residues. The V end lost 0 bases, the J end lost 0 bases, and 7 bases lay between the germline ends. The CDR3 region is CASSLAFGSGNTIYF. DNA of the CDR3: TGCGCCAGCAGCTTGGCTTTCGGCTCTGGAAACACCATATATTTT.

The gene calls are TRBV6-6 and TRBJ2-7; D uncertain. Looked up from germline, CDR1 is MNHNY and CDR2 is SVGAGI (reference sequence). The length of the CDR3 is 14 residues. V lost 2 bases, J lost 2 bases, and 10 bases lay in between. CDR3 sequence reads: CASSYSSNPYEQYF. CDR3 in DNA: TGTGCCAGCAGTTACAGTAGTAACCCCTACGAGCAGTACTTC.

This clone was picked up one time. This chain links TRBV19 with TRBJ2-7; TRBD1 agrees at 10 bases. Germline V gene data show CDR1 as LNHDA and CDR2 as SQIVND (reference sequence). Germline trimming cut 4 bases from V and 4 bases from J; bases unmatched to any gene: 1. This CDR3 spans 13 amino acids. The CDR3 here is CASSTGQGYEQYF. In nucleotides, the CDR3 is TGTGCCAGTAGTACGGGACAGGGGTACGAGCAGTACTTC.